These 3 T cell receptor beta chains originate from one sample sequenced in a study of cytomegalovirus exposure and HLA in healthy donors. Primers for the PCR totalled 60 Vbeta and 13 Jbeta. Clones were read by immunoSEQ multiplex PCR, and TCRdb kept only the in-frame ones, dropping some. The sample includes more than 95,000 clones, less than 85% of them seen just once. The specimen sequenced was PBMCs. These receptors were obtained from a woman younger than 30 in good health and CMV-seropositive.

V and J are TRBV11-3 and TRBJ2-3, with 11 bases lining up with TRBD1. The trim removed 5 bases at V and 4 bases at J, leaving 5 bases unmatched. The CDR3 consists of 15 residues. From germline, CDR1 is SGHNT and CDR2 YENEEA. CDR3 sequence reads: CASSRDRGFADTQYF. CDR3 coding DNA: TGTGCCAGCAGCCGGGACAGGGGGTTCGCAGATACGCAGTATTTT.

V is TRBV5-5 and J is TRBJ2-7, with D possibly matching TRBD2 (6 bases). The CDR3 spans 13 residues. V gave up 4 bases and J gave up 11 bases, with 19 bases separating them. Germline loops: CDR1 SGHKS, CDR2 YYEKEE (reference sequence). CDR3 residues: CASSPAPGESEYF. Here the CDR3 DNA reads TGTGCCAGCAGCCCGGCGCCGGGAGAGTCCGAGTACTTC.

This clone was observed a single time. The chain employs TRBV27 and TRBJ1-4, with a tentative D call TRBD1 (6 bases). Between the trimmed V and J ends, which lost 6 bases and 13 bases, there was a span of 15 bases. Germline lookup yields CDR1 MNHEY and CDR2 SMNVEV (reference sequence). The CDR3 length is 12 residues. The CDR3 loop reads CASSEQQGRLFF. The CDR3 DNA reads as TGTGCCAGCAGCGAACAACAGGGAAGACTGTTTTTT.